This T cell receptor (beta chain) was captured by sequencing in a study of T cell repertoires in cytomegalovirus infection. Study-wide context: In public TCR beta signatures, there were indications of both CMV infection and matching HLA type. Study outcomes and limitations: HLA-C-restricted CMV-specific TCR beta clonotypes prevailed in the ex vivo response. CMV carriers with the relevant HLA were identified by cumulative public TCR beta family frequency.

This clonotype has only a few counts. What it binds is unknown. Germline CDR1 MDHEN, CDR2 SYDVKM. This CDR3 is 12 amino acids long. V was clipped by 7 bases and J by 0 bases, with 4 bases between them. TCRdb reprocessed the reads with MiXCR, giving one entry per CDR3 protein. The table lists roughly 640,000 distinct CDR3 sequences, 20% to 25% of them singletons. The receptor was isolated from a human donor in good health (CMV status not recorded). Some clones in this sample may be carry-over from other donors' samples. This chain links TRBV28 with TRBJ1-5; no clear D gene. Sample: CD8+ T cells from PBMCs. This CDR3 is CASIGSNQPQHF. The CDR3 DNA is TGTGCCAGCATTGGTAGCAATCAGCCCCAGCATTTT.